These T cell receptor beta chains were read from a single sample in a study of shared clonotypes between healthy human individuals. This table comes from immunoSEQ multiplex PCR, and its TCRdb copy is limited to in-frame clones, with some not included. This sample has approximately 470,000 clones, with over 70% found just once. Sequencing was done on a sample of PBMCs. The receptors were sampled from a woman in her thirties or forties in good health. Some clones in this sample may be carry-over from other donors' samples. Each CDR3 is given without its conserved first and last residue. Fields, in order: D gene, J gene, CDR3 length, V gene, CDR3 protein. A D gene is named only where the DNA matches it firmly.

.	TRBJ2-2	13	TRBV4-1	ASSQFRRDTGELF
.	TRBJ1-5	13	TRBV7-9	ASSPPAGGNQPQH
TRBD2	TRBJ2-3	12	TRBV28	ASRLGGEPDTQY
TRBD1	TRBJ2-7	10	TRBV6-5	ASSKAGGGQY
TRBD2	TRBJ2-2	13	TRBV5-1	ASSFKREEGGELF
.	TRBJ1-4	12	TRBV5-4	ASSLSATNEKLF
.	TRBJ2-7	10	TRBV29-1	SVEKGGGEQY
.	TRBJ2-2	9	TRBV20-1	SAFTTGELF
TRBD1	TRBJ1-5	14	TRBV28	ASSFLFRAGGQPQH
TRBD2	TRBJ2-1	13	TRBV4-1	ASSPSGTGLGFQF
.	TRBJ1-4	11	TRBV25-1	ASSEFGDEKLF
.	TRBJ1-1	11	TRBV9	ASSLNRNTEAF
TRBD2	TRBJ2-7	14	TRBV28	ASSPMGQREDYEQY
.	TRBJ2-3	14	TRBV11-3	ASSHRGTEPTDTQY
.	TRBJ1-1	11	TRBV5-6	ASSFGRNTEAF
TRBD2	TRBJ2-7	14	TRBV15	ATSREGLAGSYEQY
.	TRBJ1-2	13	TRBV7-2	ASSSGQLGDYGYT
.	TRBJ2-7	15	TRBV11-2	ASSLGIASEFIHEQY
.	TRBJ1-4	12	TRBV19	ASMPGGANEKLF
.	TRBJ2-3	13	TRBV5-1	ASSLGGASGDTQY
TRBD1	TRBJ2-2	13	TRBV11-1	ASSLGTGDTGELF
TRBD2	TRBJ2-7	14	TRBV10-3	AISGGLAGIGYEQY
TRBD1	TRBJ1-2	14	TRBV7-2	ASSSSGTAASYGYT
.	TRBJ1-5	14	TRBV6-6	ASSDTGLYSNQPQH